Listed below are T cell receptor beta chains from one sample, sequenced in a study of T cell repertoires in cytomegalovirus infection. TCRdb reprocessed the reads with MiXCR, giving one entry per CDR3 protein. Of approximately 70,000 distinct CDR3 sequences in the sample, around 21% were seen once. Antigens of these TCRs are unknown. Input material: PBMCs, sequenced either directly or after in vitro stimulation (not recorded which). The receptors come from a human donor in good health (CMV status not recorded). Some clones in this sample may be carry-over from other donors' samples. Each CDR3 is given with its conserved first and last residue. A D gene is named only where the DNA matches it firmly. Only some rows state a clone size, as once, few, many or a class for expanded clones.

cdr3_aa cdr3_nt v_call d_call clone_size j_call
CASSYSRETSYNEQFF TGTGCCAGCAGTTACTCGAGGGAGACCTCCTACAATGAGCAGTTCTTC TRBV6-2/TRBV6-3 NA NA TRBJ2-1
CASSLEGSGNTIYF TGCGCCAGCAGCTTGGAAGGGTCCGGAAACACCATATATTTT TRBV5-1 NA few TRBJ1-3
CASSLRGYGYTF TGTGCCAGCAGCTTACGAGGCTATGGCTACACCTTC TRBV7-3 NA few TRBJ1-2
CASSLTGVSEQYF TGTGCCAGCAGCTTAACCGGTGTCAGCGAGCAGTACTTC TRBV7-9 NA NA TRBJ2-7
CASSGRRLNSYNEQFF TGTGCCAGCAGCGGAAGGCGGCTTAACTCCTACAATGAGCAGTTCTTC TRBV5-5 NA NA TRBJ2-1
CASSLAGQGNTGELFF TGTGCCAGCAGCTTAGCGGGACAGGGTAATACCGGGGAGCTGTTTTTT TRBV11-2 TRBD1 many TRBJ2-2
CASSPTGRNYGYTF TGTGCCAGTAGCCCAACAGGGCGCAACTATGGCTACACCTTC TRBV19 NA many TRBJ1-2
CASSQPGQATTSGNTIYF TGTGCCAGCAGCCAACCGGGACAGGCGACAACCTCTGGAAACACCATATATTTT TRBV7-9 TRBD1 NA TRBJ1-3
CSAKANEQYF TGCAGTGCTAAGGCCAACGAGCAGTACTTC TRBV20-1 NA NA TRBJ2-7
CASSLIIGDSYTGELFF TGTGCCAGCAGCTTAATTATCGGGGACTCATACACCGGGGAGCTGTTTTTT TRBV7-2 NA few TRBJ2-2
CASSLRSAKAFF TGTGCCAGCAGTTTACGTTCCGCAAAAGCTTTCTTT TRBV12-3/TRBV12-4 NA NA TRBJ1-1
CASSGRTGDYEKLFF TGTGCCAGCAGTGGCAGGACAGGGGATTATGAAAAACTGTTTTTT TRBV28 TRBD1 few TRBJ1-4
CASSLPGQGRNTIYF TGTGCCAGCAGCTTACCCGGACAGGGAAGAAACACCATATATTTT TRBV7-8 TRBD1 NA TRBJ1-3
CASSPIDRVSTDTQYF TGTGCCAGCAGTCCCATTGACAGGGTCAGCACAGATACGCAGTATTTT TRBV28 TRBD1 NA TRBJ2-3
CASSLDLADQETQYF TGTGCCAGCAGCTTAGACCTAGCGGACCAAGAGACCCAGTACTTC TRBV7-9 TRBD2 many TRBJ2-5
CATSRGESQETQYF TGTGCCACATCACGTGGTGAGAGTCAAGAGACCCAGTACTTC TRBV11-2 NA NA TRBJ2-5
CASSAGPRDTQYF TGTGCCAGCAGCGCGGGACCAAGGGATACGCAGTATTTT TRBV7-2 NA many TRBJ2-3
CASSYSLAGYSGANVLTF TGTGCCAGCAGTTACTCGTTAGCGGGCTACTCTGGGGCCAACGTCCTGACTTTC TRBV6-2/TRBV6-3 TRBD2 few TRBJ2-6
CASSLAAASTDTQYF TGTGCCAGCAGCTTAGCCGCAGCTAGCACAGATACGCAGTATTTT TRBV7-2 NA many TRBJ2-3
CASSLRTSGGLSYEQYF TGTGCCAGCAGCTTAAGGACTAGCGGGGGTCTCTCCTACGAGCAGTACTTC TRBV7-2 TRBD2 many TRBJ2-7
CASSLGVYDEQFF TGTGCCAGCAGCTTAGGGGTTTACGATGAGCAGTTCTTC TRBV7-9 NA NA TRBJ2-1
CASSGTGKSSYEQYF TGTGCCAGCTCAGGGACAGGGAAGAGCTCCTACGAGCAGTACTTC TRBV18 TRBD1 NA TRBJ2-7
CASSRGTSGYSYNEQFF TGTGCCAGCAGCAGAGGGACTAGCGGGTACTCCTACAATGAGCAGTTCTTC TRBV6-1 TRBD2 many TRBJ2-1
CASSSGLAGGRGTPYNEQFF TGTGCCAGCAGTTCCGGACTAGCGGGAGGTAGAGGCACGCCCTACAATGAGCAGTTCTTC TRBV6-6 TRBD2 few TRBJ2-1
CASSLGWTSQGEQYF TGTGCCAGCAGCTTAGGCTGGACTAGCCAAGGCGAGCAGTACTTC TRBV7-9 TRBD2 many TRBJ2-7
CASSLRSPGALGANVLTF TGTGCCAGCAGCTTAAGGTCCCCGGGGGCGCTCGGGGCCAACGTCCTGACTTTC TRBV7-2 NA few TRBJ2-6
CSVRTSGSLTDTQYF TGCAGCGTTCGGACTAGCGGGAGTCTCACAGATACGCAGTATTTT TRBV29-1 TRBD2 NA TRBJ2-3
CASRGLAGGEDTQYF TGTGCCAGCAGAGGACTAGCGGGCGGTGAAGATACGCAGTATTTT TRBV6-1 TRBD2 many TRBJ2-3
CSVGGASIQTQYF TGCAGTGTGGGGGGGGCCTCTATACAGACCCAGTACTTC TRBV20-1 NA few TRBJ2-5
CASSFQGSEAFF TGTGCCAGCAGTTTTCAGGGGAGTGAAGCTTTCTTT TRBV27 NA few TRBJ1-1
CASSLNLAGGTDTQYF TGTGCCAGCAGCTTGAACCTAGCGGGAGGGACGGATACGCAGTATTTT TRBV5-4 TRBD2 few TRBJ2-3
CASSEEVTGVQPQHF TGTGCCAGCAGTGAAGAGGTGACAGGGGTTCAGCCCCAGCATTTT TRBV2 TRBD1 few TRBJ1-5
CASSLGAGARPETQYF TGTGCCAGCAGCTTAGGCGCGGGAGCACGGCCAGAGACCCAGTACTTC TRBV7-2 TRBD2 many TRBJ2-5
CASRSRGSGANVLTF TGTGCCAGCCGATCCCGGGGTTCTGGGGCCAACGTCCTGACTTTC TRBV6-2/TRBV6-3 NA NA TRBJ2-6
CASSLSFGGLGPGNYGYTF TGTGCCAGCAGCTTATCTTTCGGTGGGTTGGGACCTGGAAACTATGGCTACACCTTC TRBV7-6 NA many TRBJ1-2
CSALPPGEGSTEAFF TGCAGTGCTCTACCCCCTGGAGAGGGATCCACTGAAGCTTTCTTT TRBV20-1 NA NA TRBJ1-1
CASSRGGPFYEQYF TGTGCCAGCAGCCGAGGGGGTCCCTTCTACGAGCAGTACTTC TRBV7-9 NA few TRBJ2-7
CASSLVAAGGADTQYF TGTGCCAGCAGCTTAGTTGCAGCGGGAGGAGCAGATACGCAGTATTTT TRBV7-2 TRBD2 many TRBJ2-3
CATSRDGGRGSEKLFF TGTGCCACCAGCAGAGATGGCGGCAGGGGGTCGGAAAAACTGTTTTTT TRBV15 TRBD1 NA TRBJ1-4
CASSHPGQGDLSFF TGTGCCAGCAGCCATCCGGGACAGGGCGACCTGTCCTTCTTT TRBV7-9 TRBD1 NA TRBJ1-1
CASSHPTSGSSNEQFF TGTGCCAGCAGTCACCCGACTAGCGGGAGTTCGAATGAGCAGTTCTTC TRBV6-1 TRBD2 few TRBJ2-1
CASSEQGGTYGYTF TGTGCCAGCAGTGAACAGGGAGGGACCTATGGCTACACCTTC TRBV2 NA NA TRBJ1-2
CASSVGGPETQYF TGTGCCAGCAGCGTAGGAGGGCCCGAGACCCAGTACTTC TRBV9 NA few TRBJ2-5
CASSLDESNEQFF TGTGCCAGCAGCTTAGACGAGTCCAATGAGCAGTTCTTC TRBV11-3 NA many TRBJ2-1
CASSLWTGYYNEQFF TGTGCCAGCAGCTTGTGGACAGGATACTACAATGAGCAGTTCTTC TRBV5-8 TRBD1 few TRBJ2-1
CASSVGVLGSPLHF TGTGCCAGCAGCGTAGGGGTACTCGGATCACCCCTCCACTTT TRBV9 NA few TRBJ1-6
CASGLVIAGFPSSYNEQFF TGTGCTAGTGGTTTGGTAATAGCGGGATTCCCCAGCTCCTACAATGAGCAGTTCTTC TRBV12-5 TRBD2 NA TRBJ2-1
CASSSLRTANTEAFF TGTGCCAGCAGCTCGCTAAGGACCGCGAACACTGAAGCTTTCTTT TRBV7-9 NA few TRBJ1-1
CASSLQGIGNGYTF TGTGCCAGCAGTTTACAGGGGATTGGAAATGGCTACACCTTC TRBV27 NA NA TRBJ1-2
CASSWTSGPQETQYF TGTGCCAGCAGCTGGACTAGCGGGCCACAAGAGACCCAGTACTTC TRBV11-2 TRBD2 few TRBJ2-5
CASSSGQGSTDTQYF TGTGCCAGCAGCTCCGGACAGGGCAGCACAGATACGCAGTATTTT TRBV7-2 TRBD1 many TRBJ2-3
CSVVGGISDTQYF TGCAGCGTTGTGGGCGGTATTTCAGATACGCAGTATTTT TRBV29-1 NA few TRBJ2-3